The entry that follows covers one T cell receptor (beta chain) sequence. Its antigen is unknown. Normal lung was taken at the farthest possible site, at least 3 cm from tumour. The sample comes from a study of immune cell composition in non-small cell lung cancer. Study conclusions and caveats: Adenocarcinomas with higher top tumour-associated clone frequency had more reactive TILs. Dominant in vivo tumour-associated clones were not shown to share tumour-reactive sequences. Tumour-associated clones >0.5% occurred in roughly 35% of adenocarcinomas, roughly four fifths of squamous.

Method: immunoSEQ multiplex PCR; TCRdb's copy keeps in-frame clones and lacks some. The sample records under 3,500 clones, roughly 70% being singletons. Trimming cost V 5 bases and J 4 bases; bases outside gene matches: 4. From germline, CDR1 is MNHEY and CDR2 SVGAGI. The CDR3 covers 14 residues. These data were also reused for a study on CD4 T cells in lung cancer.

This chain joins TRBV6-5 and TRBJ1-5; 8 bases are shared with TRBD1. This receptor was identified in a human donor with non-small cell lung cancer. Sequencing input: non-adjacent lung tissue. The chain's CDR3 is CASSIDRGNQPQHF. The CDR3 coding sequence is TGTGCCAGCAGTATCGACAGGGGTAATCAGCCCCAGCATTTT.